One TCR beta chain is described in this entry. Its antigen is undetermined. The data originate from a study of PD-1 blockade in classical Hodgkin lymphoma. The study's findings and limits: Partial responders and progressors had significantly lower baseline TCR diversity. Significantly greater TCR diversity emerged by C4D1 in CD4+ cells but not CD8+ cells.

Relapse after autologous stem cell transplantation occurred in every patient, and brentuximab vedotin exposure varied. The J segment lost 4 bases and the V segment lost 7 bases, leaving 15 bases of the junction unmatched. The V gene's germline CDR1 is LNHDA and CDR2 SQIVND (reference sequence). The CDR3 runs 17 residues. The method was immunoSEQ multiplex PCR; TCRdb's version includes in-frame clones alone and lacks a portion of them. The table lists some 95,000 clones, nearly 90% of them singletons. The sequence was obtained from a human donor with classical Hodgkin lymphoma. The J gene is TRBJ1-1, the V gene TRBV19, with 10 bases matching TRBD1. The sample consisted of peripheral blood mononuclear cells (PBMCs), taken before the second cycle of nivolumab. CDR3 coding DNA: TGTGCCAGTACCCCTCTACGGACAGGGGGTGCGAGCACTGAAGCTTTCTTT. Encoded protein: CASTPLRTGGASTEAFF.